This T cell receptor (beta chain) was profiled in a study of blood T cell repertoires in COVID-19. Overall study: The cDNA or gDNA used as material had been derived from T cells, B-cell-depleted T cells, or PBMCs.

Seattle patients were enrolled while actively infected and followed longitudinally. The assay was immunoSEQ multiplex PCR, and TCRdb's table has in-frame clones only and misses some. The sample lists about 200,000 clones, 82% occurring once. This CDR3 contains 14 residues. V dropped 1 base and J dropped 4 bases, with 11 bases sitting between them. The germline V gene encodes CDR1 SGHTS and CDR2 YDEGEE. The chain couples TRBV5-8 to TRBJ1-1; D unclear. The sequencing input was peripheral blood. The source is a woman aged 55-70 years with COVID-19, enrolled during active disease. The CDR3 DNA sequence: TGTGCCAGCAGCTTGTATTCCACACCCACTGAAGCTTTCTTT. Protein product: CASSLYSTPTEAFF. The variable domain in full, completed from reference TRBV5-8 and TRBJ1-1, reads EAGVTQSPTHLIKTRGQQATLRCSPISGHTSVYWYQQALGLGLQFLLWYDEGEERNRGNFPPRFSGRQFPNYSSELNVNALELEDSALYLCASSLYSTPTEAFFGQGTRLTVV.